This T cell receptor beta chain emerged from a study of blood T cell repertoires in COVID-19. Under the authors' procedure: Researchers report that nucleated cell counts were estimated from reference gene primer amplification. Sequencing used immunoSEQ multiplex PCR; TCRdb keeps in-frame clones, though not all of them. D and trimming come from the DNA, and the V and J calls and clone size come from that table. Of more than 200,000 clones listed, 85% to 90% are singletons. The V gene lost 4 bases and the J gene lost 2 bases, with 12 bases spanning the gap. This CDR3 spans 14 amino acids. Germline CDR1 and CDR2: SGDLS and YYNGEE. Cohort allocation depended upon clinical history that participants reported. Donors of Cohort 3 who recovered were those that had two negative PCRs, clearance, or symptom resolution.

This chain joins TRBV9 and TRBJ1-2; D possibly corresponds to TRBD1 (6 bases). The receptor was derived from a man aged 40-49 years who had recovered from COVID-19. The sample taken for sequencing was PBMCs or T cells enriched from blood (not recorded which). The CDR3 nucleotides read TGTGCCAGCAGCCCAATCGGACAGAACTATGGCTACACCTTC. Its protein product is CASSPIGQNYGYTF.